One and the same sample provided the 25 T cell receptor beta chains below, sequenced in a study of shared clonotypes between healthy human individuals. Using immunoSEQ multiplex PCR, the repertoire was profiled, and TCRdb retains in-frame clones only, with some absent. The sample lists some 2,100,000 clones, more than 90% seen once, with around 0.13% in the top ten. The sample was naive CD4+ T cells sorted from blood. The subset was: CD45RA+ positively selected. Every receptor here comes from a man between 18 and 35 years old in good health.

V and J are TRBV13 and TRBJ2-7, with 8 bases identical to TRBD1. V lost 7 bases and J lost 7; bases outside the gene matches: 15. Per the germline V gene, CDR1 is PRHDT and CDR2 is FYEKMQ (reference sequence). The CDR3 is 15 amino acids. CDR3 residues: CASNFRRTGGGEQYF. The CDR3 DNA follows: TGTGCCAGCAACTTCCGGAGAACAGGGGGTGGAGAGCAGTACTTC.

This sequence joins TRBV5-1 and TRBJ2-2; 7 bases fit TRBD1. Unmatched junction bases numbered 4, after V lost 2 bases and J lost 3 bases. Germline assignment: CDR1 SGHRS and CDR2 YFSETQ. The CDR3 has 15 amino acids. The CDR3 nucleotides read TGCGCCAGCAGCTTACACAGGGGCGACACCGGGGAGCTGTTTTTT. This gives the protein CASSLHRGDTGELFF.

The chain employs TRBV30 and TRBJ1-1; D unclear. Trimming removed 4 bases at V and 1 base at J, with 16 bases between. CDR3 size: 15 residues. CDR1 and CDR2 (germline): GTSNPN, SVGIG (reference sequence). The CDR3 loop is CAWILVDAWNTEAFF. The CDR3 bases are TGTGCCTGGATCTTAGTCGATGCTTGGAACACTGAAGCTTTCTTT. Based on the CDR3 plus reference TRBV30 and TRBJ1-1, the full variable domain is SQTIHQWPATLVQPVGSPLSLECTVEGTSNPNLYWYRQAAGRGLQLLFYSVGIGQISSEVPQNLSASRPQDRQFILSSKKLLLSDSGFYLCAWILVDAWNTEAFFGQGTRLTVV.

J is TRBJ1-1 and V is TRBV5-1; 7 nucleotides agree with TRBD1. The germline gives CDR1 SGHRS, CDR2 YFSETQ. This CDR3 is 14 amino acids long. V shed 6 bases, J shed 3 bases, and the junction held 8 bases outside the gene matches. In nucleotides, the CDR3 is TGCGCCAGCACCGTGACAGGGTCGGACACTGAAGCTTTCTTT. This codes for CASTVTGSDTEAFF.

The V call is TRBV6-1, the J call TRBJ1-1, with a possible D match to TRBD1 (5 bases). The germline gives CDR1 MNHNS, CDR2 SASEGT. V lost 11 bases, J lost 4 bases, and 14 bases lay in between. The CDR3 is 12 residues long. CDR3 region: CAGGEVPTEAFF. As DNA, the CDR3 is TGTGCCGGGGGTGAGGTCCCCACTGAAGCTTTCTTT.

This clone was detected only once. The gene calls are TRBV10-3 and TRBJ2-2; TRBD2 matches 8 bases. V gave up 5 bases and J gave up 3 bases; unmatched junction bases: 5. Germline CDR1 and CDR2: ENHRY and SYGVKD. CDR3 length: 15 residues. In DNA, the CDR3 is TGTGCCATCAGTTCCGGACTAGCCGACACCGGGGAGCTGTTTTTT. This codes for CAISSGLADTGELFF.

This clone was seen once. The chain employs TRBV4-1 and TRBJ1-4, with TRBD1 identical over 7 bases. The CDR3 runs to 14 residues. Germline values: CDR1 MGHRA, CDR2 YSYEKL. The V gene end was trimmed by 4 bases and the J gene end by 5 bases; junction bases not matched to a gene: 4. In nucleotides, the CDR3 is TGCGCCAGCAGCCCTAGACAGGGAAATGAAAAACTGTTTTTT. It codes for CASSPRQGNEKLFF.

The chain employs TRBV9 and TRBJ2-3; TRBD1 aligns across 7 bases. V gave up 3 bases and J gave up 1 base; unmatched junction bases: 5. CDR1 is SGDLS, CDR2 YYNGEE, per germline. The CDR3 sequence is 15 residues long. Here the CDR3 reads CASSGQGLRTDTQYF. DNA for the CDR3: TGTGCCAGCAGCGGACAGGGTCTTCGCACAGATACGCAGTATTTT.

A word on this clone: The sample carries other DNA sequences with the same CDR3. The chain recombines TRBV18 with TRBJ1-5; D gene uncertain. CDR3 length: 13 amino acids. V lost 3 bases and J lost 4, with 7 bases in between. Germline assignment: CDR1 KGHSH and CDR2 LQKENI. The CDR3 DNA reads TGTGCCAGCTCACCCGACCGAAATCAGCCCCAGCATTTT. Its translation: CASSPDRNQPQHF.

The rearrangement links TRBV10-3 to TRBJ1-6; weak D call: TRBD1 (5 bases). From germline, CDR1 is ENHRY and CDR2 SYGVKD. This CDR3 is built from 13 residues. Trimming took 8 bases from V and 7 from J, leaving 12 bases between them. CDR3 bases: TGTGCCATCCAGGGTCTAGGAAATTCACCCCTCCACTTT. As protein: CAIQGLGNSPLHF.

The V call is TRBV27, the J call TRBJ2-7; TRBD1 aligns across 7 bases. CDR1 is MNHEY, CDR2 SMNVEV, per germline (reference sequence). The CDR3 totals 15 residues. With V trimmed by 5 bases and J by 2 bases, 9 bases remained unmatched. CDR3 protein: CASSPPVGTAYEQYF. The CDR3 DNA reads as TGTGCCAGCAGTCCCCCTGTCGGGACAGCCTACGAGCAGTACTTC.

The V call is TRBV14, the J call TRBJ2-3, with 11 bases fitting TRBD2. Germline V gives CDR1 SGHDN, CDR2 FVKESK. CDR3 length equals 18 residues. With 3 bases clipped from V and 2 bases from J, the junction kept 10 bases outside the gene matches. The CDR3 DNA follows: TGTGCCAGCAGCCACGGGACTAGCGGCAAAACTCTCACAGATACGCAGTATTTT. Protein sequence: CASSHGTSGKTLTDTQYF.

With regard to this clone: This specimen includes other DNA sequences encoding the same CDR3. The chain uses TRBV5-1 and TRBJ2-7, with D perhaps TRBD1 (5 bases). The germline gives CDR1 SGHRS, CDR2 YFSETQ. The CDR3 is 15 residues long. Trimming cost V 0 bases and J 0 bases, with 10 bases left between them. DNA for the CDR3: TGCGCCAGCAGCTTGGCTGGGGCCAGCTCCTACGAGCAGTACTTC. This gives the protein CASSLAGASSYEQYF.

This clone was detected only a few times. This chain joins TRBV1 and TRBJ2-5; TRBD2, as called in the table, went unchecked against the DNA. TRBV1 is an annotated pseudogene. This CDR3 has 12 amino acids. CDR3 loop: CTSSSGRGTQYF. The CDR3 region has the DNA TGCACCAGCAGTAGCGGAAGGGGGACCCAGTACTTC.

V usage is TRBV30 and J usage is TRBJ1-2, with D possibly matching TRBD1 (5 bases). Germline V gene sequence: CDR1 GTSNPN, CDR2 SVGIG (reference sequence). The CDR3 consists of 13 residues. V dropped 4 bases and J dropped 3 bases, with 12 bases sitting between them. The CDR3 DNA reads as TGTGCCTGGACCCCCCTCAGGGACTATGGCTACACCTTC. Amino acid sequence: CAWTPLRDYGYTF.

V is TRBV5-6 and J is TRBJ1-3; unclear D gene. V was shortened by 3 bases and J by 0 bases, with 10 bases between the two germline ends. The CDR3 is 15 amino acids. CDR1 and CDR2 from the germline V gene are SGHDT and YYEEEE. The CDR3 DNA is TGTGCCAGCAGCTCTATCCAGAACTCTGGAAACACCATATATTTT. Residues: CASSSIQNSGNTIYF.

The chain links TRBV11-3 to TRBJ2-2, with 7 bases aligning to TRBD1. There are 16 residues in the CDR3. CDR1 is SGHNT and CDR2 is YENEEA in the germline V gene. After removal of 5 bases from V and 1 base from J, the junction contained 7 bases not matched to a gene. The chain's CDR3 is CASSNRGTKNTGELFF. Here the CDR3 DNA reads TGTGCCAGCAGCAACAGGGGCACTAAGAACACCGGGGAGCTGTTTTTT.

The chain employs TRBV30 and TRBJ2-2, with 10 bases lining up with TRBD1. The length of the CDR3 is 16 residues. The J segment lost 3 bases and the V segment lost 5 bases, leaving 9 bases of the junction unmatched. The germline V gene encodes CDR1 GTSNPN and CDR2 SVGIG (reference sequence). The CDR3 is CAWSRSGQGYTGELFF. For the CDR3, the DNA is TGTGCCTGGTCCAGGTCGGGACAGGGGTACACCGGGGAGCTGTTTTTT.

This clone was observed a few times. The V gene is TRBV10-3, the J gene TRBJ1-2; tentative D call: TRBD1 (6 bases). The CDR3 has 13 residues. Germline V gives CDR1 ENHRY, CDR2 SYGVKD. The V gene lost 6 bases and the J gene lost 4 bases, with 12 bases spanning the gap. CDR3 DNA: TGTGCCATCAGGACGGACAGACCCTATGGCTACACCTTC. This encodes CAIRTDRPYGYTF.

The V and J genes are TRBV6-5 and TRBJ2-3; possible D gene TRBD1, 5 bases. With 6 bases removed from V and 0 bases from J, the gap between germline ends came to 10 bases. The germline gives CDR1 MNHEY, CDR2 SVGAGI. The CDR3 sequence is 14 residues long. The CDR3 here is CASRQTESTDTQYF. In DNA, the CDR3 is TGTGCCAGCAGACAGACAGAGAGCACAGATACGCAGTATTTT.

The chain carries TRBV19 and TRBJ2-7; 7 bases line up with TRBD1. The germline CDR1 and CDR2 sequences are LNHDA and SQIVND (reference sequence). V lost 3 bases, J lost 1 base, and 0 bases stayed unmatched. The CDR3 sequence is 13 residues long. This CDR3 reads CASSMGQSYEQYF. CDR3 nucleotides: TGTGCCAGTAGTATGGGACAGTCCTACGAGCAGTACTTC. The variable domain in full, with the rest retrieved from reference TRBV19 and TRBJ2-7, is DGGITQSPKYLFRKEGQNVTLSCEQNLNHDAMYWYRQDPGQGLRLIYYSQIVNDFQKGDIAEGYSVSREKKESFPLTVTSAQKNPTAFYLCASSMGQSYEQYFGPGTRLTVT.

The chain links TRBV4-2 to TRBJ1-1; no clear D gene. CDR1 LGHNA and CDR2 YNFKEQ come from the germline V gene. The ends were cut back, 0 bases at V and 10 bases at J, with 15 bases in the middle. The CDR3 is 14 residues long. The CDR3 DNA sequence: TGTGCCAGCAGCCAAGATGTGGTTTTAGTCGGAGCTTTCTTT. Its protein is CASSQDVVLVGAFF.

The chain recombines TRBV7-8 with TRBJ1-1, with D possibly matching TRBD1 (5 bases). CDR3 size: 14 residues. Germline CDR1 is SGHVS and CDR2 is FQNEAQ. Trimming shortened V by 1 base and J by 4 bases, and 10 bases separated the two germline ends. CDR3 nucleotide sequence: TGTGCCAGCAGCTTAGTTCCGAGGGGCACTGAAGCTTTCTTT. The encoded protein is CASSLVPRGTEAFF. The full variable domain, with the rest looked up from reference TRBV7-8 and TRBJ1-1, is GAGVSQSPRYKVAKRGQDVALRCDPISGHVSLFWYQQALGQGPEFLTYFQNEAQLDKSGLPSDRFFAERPEGSVSTLKIQRTQQEDSAVYLCASSLVPRGTEAFFGQGTRLTVV.

The chain joins TRBV2 to TRBJ1-2; tentative D call: TRBD1 (6 bases). There are 14 residues in the CDR3. Between the trimmed V and J ends, which lost 7 bases and 0 bases, there was a span of 12 bases. Germline assignment: CDR1 SNHLY and CDR2 FYNNEI. CDR3 sequence: CASNKDSPNYGYTF. The DNA for the CDR3 is TGTGCCAGCAACAAGGACAGCCCTAACTATGGCTACACCTTC.

The chain combines TRBV7-3 with TRBJ2-2, with D unresolved. Trimming removed 3 bases from V and 1 base from J, with 6 bases in between. Germline V gene lookup returns CDR1 SGHTA and CDR2 FQGTGA. The CDR3 extends over 14 amino acids. CDR3 DNA: TGTGCCAGCAGCTTGGCAGGGAACACCGGGGAGCTGTTTTTT. Amino acids: CASSLAGNTGELFF.